This T cell receptor beta chain was sequenced during a study of blood T cell repertoires in COVID-19. Germline V CDR1 and CDR2: LNHDA, SQIVND (reference sequence). The CDR3 loop spans 14 amino acids. The V segment lost 4 bases and the J segment 5 bases; nucleotides outside the gene matches: 4. Only in-frame clones appear in the TCRdb table, and some are missing; sequencing was by immunoSEQ multiplex PCR. Of 200,000 to 300,000 clones in the sample, roughly 86% were seen once. The rearrangement uses TRBV19 and TRBJ2-5; TRBD1 matches at 10 bases. Sequences were obtained from peripheral blood. The TCR sequence derives from a man aged 35 to 55 who had recovered from COVID-19. The CDR3 here is CASSRQGAYETQYF. The CDR3 DNA is TGTGCCAGTAGTAGACAGGGGGCGTATGAGACCCAGTACTTC.